These T cell receptor beta chains were read from a single sample in a study of blood T cell repertoires in COVID-19. Assay used: immunoSEQ multiplex PCR; TCRdb lists only in-frame clones, some missing. The data show some 170,000 clones, with roughly 89% seen just once and roughly an eighth held by the top ten. The sequencing sample was made of peripheral blood. The receptors shown here come from a woman in her 70s with COVID-19, enrolled during active disease. Both conserved end residues are part of each CDR3. The D gene is left open where the match is weak. Rows may omit the clone size; those that give it use once, few, many or a size class.

d_call	clone_size	v_call	j_call	cdr3_nt	cdr3_aa
TRBD1	.	TRBV24-1	TRBJ2-5	TGTGCCACCAGTGAAAGAGGGACAGGGAGGGAGACCCAGTACTTC	CATSERGTGRETQYF
.	.	TRBV5-6	TRBJ1-1	TGTGCCAGCAGCTCCGAATTGGAATCGGACAGTTGGAACACTGAAGCTTTCTTT	CASSSELESDSWNTEAFF
.	.	TRBV19	TRBJ2-7	TGTGCCAGTAGTATGTCTCAGGGCTACGAGCAGTACTTC	CASSMSQGYEQYF
TRBD2	.	TRBV11-3	TRBJ2-1	TGTGCCAGCAGCCCAGGACTAGCGGGCTCCCTCTCGGAGCAGTTCTTC	CASSPGLAGSLSEQFF
TRBD1	.	TRBV13	TRBJ1-1	TGTGCCAGCAGCCAACTGACAGGGGGTTTGGACACTGAAGCTTTCTTT	CASSQLTGGLDTEAFF
.	once	TRBV18	TRBJ2-7	TGTGCCAGCTCAGCAGGACATTACGAGCAGTACTTC	CASSAGHYEQYF
.	.	TRBV3-1/TRBV3-2	TRBJ2-1	TGTGCCAGCAGCCCTTTGGGCAGCCAGCAGTTCTTC	CASSPLGSQQFF
TRBD1	few	TRBV9	TRBJ1-4	TGTGCCAGCACCGCCGGGACAGGGGGCTTTCTGACTAATGAAAAACTGTTTTTT	CASTAGTGGFLTNEKLFF
.	.	TRBV18	TRBJ2-2	TGTGCCAGCACCGCCAGCGGGCCGAACACCGGGGAGCTGTTTTTT	CASTASGPNTGELFF
.	.	TRBV9	TRBJ1-1	TGTGCCAGCAGCTCTACAGGGATCACTGAAGCTTTCTTT	CASSSTGITEAFF
.	once	TRBV7-3	TRBJ2-7	TGTGCCAGCAGCTCCTCGGGACACCTCTACGAGCAGTACTTC	CASSSSGHLYEQYF
TRBD2	.	TRBV7-2	TRBJ2-5	TGTGCCAGCAGCTTAAATAGGGCGGGAGCGAGTCGAGAGACCCAGTACTTC	CASSLNRAGASRETQYF
TRBD1	.	TRBV3-1/TRBV3-2	TRBJ1-3	TGTGCCAGCAGCCAAGTGTTGACAGGGGGAAACACCATATATTTT	CASSQVLTGGNTIYF
TRBD1	once	TRBV6-4	TRBJ1-1	TGTGCCAGCAGTGCCCAGGGGGGCACTGAAGCTTTCTTT	CASSAQGGTEAFF
.	.	TRBV27	TRBJ2-5	TGTGCCAGCAGTCCCTCTCAAGAGACCCAGTACTTC	CASSPSQETQYF
.	once	TRBV30	TRBJ1-1	TGTGCCTGGAGTGTAGGAGTTGAAGCTTTCTTT	CAWSVGVEAFF
TRBD1	.	TRBV29-1	TRBJ1-6	TGCAGCGTTGACCCAGGGGGCGATTCACCCCTCCACTTT	CSVDPGGDSPLHF
.	few	TRBV19	TRBJ2-6	TGTGCCACCCGGAGGGGCGCTGGGGCCAACGTCCTGACTTTC	CATRRGAGANVLTF
TRBD1	once	TRBV5-1	TRBJ1-2	TGCGCCAGCAGCCAGACAGGGTTCAGGGGCTACACCTTC	CASSQTGFRGYTF
TRBD2	.	TRBV3-1/TRBV3-2	TRBJ2-1	TGTGCCAGCAGCCCCTTTAGCGGGGGATACAATGAGCAGTTCTTC	CASSPFSGGYNEQFF
.	.	TRBV6-2/TRBV6-3	TRBJ1-1	TGTGCCAGCAGTCGGCAGGTGAACACTGAAGCTTTCTTT	CASSRQVNTEAFF
TRBD1	.	TRBV5-1	TRBJ2-5	TGCGCCAGCAGCTTAGCGGACAGGGTTGAGACCCAGTACTTC	CASSLADRVETQYF
TRBD2	.	TRBV11-3	TRBJ2-3	TGTGCCAGCAGCCAAGGGGGACGACTAGCGGGAACTTTGGACACAGATACGCAGTATTTT	CASSQGGRLAGTLDTDTQYF
TRBD1	.	TRBV5-1	TRBJ1-2	TGCGCCAGCAGTTCGATGGGACAGGGACCCTCCGGCTACACCTTC	CASSSMGQGPSGYTF
.	.	TRBV12-3/TRBV12-4	TRBJ1-2	TGTGCCAGCAGTTTTGTAAACTATGGCTACACCTTC	CASSFVNYGYTF